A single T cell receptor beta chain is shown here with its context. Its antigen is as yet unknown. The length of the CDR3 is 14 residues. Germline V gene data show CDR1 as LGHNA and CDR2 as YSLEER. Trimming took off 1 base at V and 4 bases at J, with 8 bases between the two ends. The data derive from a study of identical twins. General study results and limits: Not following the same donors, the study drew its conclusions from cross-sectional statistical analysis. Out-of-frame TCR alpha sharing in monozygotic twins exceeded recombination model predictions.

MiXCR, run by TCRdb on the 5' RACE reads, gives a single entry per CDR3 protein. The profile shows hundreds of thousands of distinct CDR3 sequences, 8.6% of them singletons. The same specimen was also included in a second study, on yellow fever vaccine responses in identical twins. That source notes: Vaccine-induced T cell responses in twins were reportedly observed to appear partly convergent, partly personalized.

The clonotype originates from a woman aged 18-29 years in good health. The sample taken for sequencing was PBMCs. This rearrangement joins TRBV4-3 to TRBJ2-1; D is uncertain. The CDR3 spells CASSQGYRYNEQFF. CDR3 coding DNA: TGCGCCAGCAGCCAAGGGTACCGTTACAATGAGCAGTTCTTC.